Presented here are 30 T cell receptor beta chains from one specimen sequenced in a study of OX40 agonist ivuxolimab in advanced cancers. Library preparation employed the immunoSEQ multiplex PCR assay. TCRdb re-hosts the immuneACCESS table, in-frame sequences only. Its copies lack some clones; in the studies checked, an unresolved V gene accounts for under half of them, and the cause for the rest is not known. This sample lists tens of thousands of clones; more than 75% were detected once. Of the sample, about 17% falls within the top ten clones. Sequences were derived from CD4+ or CD8+ T cells sorted from blood, sampled in a trial of the OX40 agonist ivuxolimab. Source of these receptors: an adult with an advanced solid tumor such as melanoma, head and neck, liver or kidney cancer.

The genes are TRBV10-1 and TRBJ2-5; the match to TRBD2 covers 10 bases. Trimming at V came to 3 bases and at J to 2 bases, leaving 6 bases not matched to a gene. Germline lookup yields CDR1 WNHNN and CDR2 SYGVQD (reference sequence). This CDR3 has 16 amino acids. CDR3 coding DNA: TGCGCCAGCAGTGATCAACGGACTAGCGGACAAGAGACCCAGTACTTC. This gives the protein CASSDQRTSGQETQYF.

The V call is TRBV1, the J call TRBJ2-1; the table's D call, TRBD2, was not checked against the DNA. TRBV1 constitutes a pseudogene. The CDR3 contains 20 residues. For the CDR3, the DNA is TGCACCAGCAGCTACAGACCGGGACTAGCGGGAGTGGACTACTACAATGAGCAGTTCTTC. This sequence encodes CTSSYRPGLAGVDYYNEQFF.

This clone has a handful of counts. The chain carries TRBV10-2 and TRBJ2-1; 10 nucleotides match TRBD2. The germline CDR1 and CDR2 sequences are WSHSY and SAAADI. The CDR3 totals 13 residues. The ends lost 6 bases at V and 8 bases at J; junction bases unmatched: 4. CDR3 loop: CASRLAGVHEQFF. The DNA for the CDR3 is TGCGCCAGCAGGCTAGCGGGAGTCCATGAGCAGTTCTTC.

V is TRBV11-3 and J is TRBJ2-3; 10 bases align to TRBD2. With V trimmed by 4 bases and J by 6 bases, 4 bases remained unmatched. The CDR3 is 14 amino acids. CDR1 is SGHNT and CDR2 is YENEEA in the germline V gene. The CDR3 protein is CASSSVAGGDTQYF. The DNA of the CDR3 is TGTGCCAGCAGCTCCGTAGCGGGAGGTGATACGCAGTATTTT.

The genes are TRBV19 and TRBJ1-2; D is ambiguous. This CDR3 region has 13 residues. Looked up from germline, CDR1 is LNHDA and CDR2 is SQIVND (reference sequence). Trimming shortened V by 7 bases and J by 2 bases, and 11 bases separated the two germline ends. The chain's CDR3 is CASTDGFNYGYTF. The CDR3 DNA sequence: TGTGCCAGTACCGACGGATTCAACTATGGCTACACCTTC.

The chain has TRBV6-6 and TRBJ1-1; 9 bases line up with TRBD1. Unmatched junction bases numbered 5, after V lost 8 bases and J lost 4 bases. This CDR3 comprises 13 residues. The germline V gene has CDR1 MNHNY and CDR2 SVGAGI (reference sequence). The chain's CDR3 is CASRQGVGTEAFF. The CDR3 DNA reads TGTGCCAGCCGACAGGGGGTAGGCACTGAAGCTTTCTTT.

This sequence joins TRBV28 and TRBJ2-5, with D possibly being TRBD1 (7 bases). Germline CDR1 reads MDHEN; CDR2 reads SYDVKM. Trimming shortened V by 2 bases and J by 5 bases, and 12 bases separated the two germline ends. The CDR3 totals 14 residues. DNA of the CDR3: TGTGCCAGCAGTTTAACCAGGGGGGTGGAGACCCAGTACTTC. As protein: CASSLTRGVETQYF.

V gene TRBV21-1 combines with J gene TRBJ1-2. TRBV21-1 is designated a pseudogene. There are 14 residues in the CDR3. The DNA for the CDR3 is TGTGCCAGCAGCAAATCGGCGGCGGACTATGGCTACACCTTC. Encoded protein: CASSKSAADYGYTF.

The rearrangement links TRBV7-2 to TRBJ2-5, with 11 positions matching TRBD2. J was trimmed by 2 bases and V by 2 bases; bases with no gene match: 4. The V gene's germline CDR1 is SGHTA and CDR2 FQGNSA. The CDR3 runs 16 residues. The CDR3 coding sequence is TGTGCCAGCAGCTTATTGGGACTAGCGGATCAAGAGACCCAGTACTTC. This gives the protein CASSLLGLADQETQYF.

For this clone: This same CDR3 is encoded by further DNA sequences in the sample. CDR3 sequence: CASSSSPLNYGYTF. In DNA, the CDR3 is TGTGCCAGCAGTTCCTCACCCCTTAACTATGGCTACACCTTC. The rearrangement uses TRBV28 and TRBJ1-2; no clear D gene. Per the germline V gene, CDR1 is MDHEN and CDR2 is SYDVKM. The V gene lost 4 bases and the J gene lost 1 base, with 10 bases spanning the gap. The CDR3 contains 14 residues.

Notes on this clone: The identical CDR3 is also encoded by other nucleotide sequences in the sample. The J gene is TRBJ1-2, the V gene TRBV19; TRBD1 matches 7 bases. The germline gives CDR1 LNHDA, CDR2 SQIVND (reference sequence). This CDR3 contains 14 residues. V shed 5 bases, J shed 3 bases, and the junction held 6 bases outside the gene matches. CDR3 region: CASSVTGTDYGYTF. The CDR3, as DNA: TGTGCCAGTAGTGTAACCGGGACAGACTATGGCTACACCTTC. The variable domain in full, completed from reference TRBV19 and TRBJ1-2, reads DGGITQSPKYLFRKEGQNVTLSCEQNLNHDAMYWYRQDPGQGLRLIYYSQIVNDFQKGDIAEGYSVSREKKESFPLTVTSAQKNPTAFYLCASSVTGTDYGYTFGSGTRLTVV.

This clone was seen a single time. This chain links TRBV2 with TRBJ2-1, with unresolved D. The CDR3 has 14 residues. V was cut by 7 bases and J by 0 bases, with 10 bases left in between. The germline V gene encodes CDR1 SNHLY and CDR2 FYNNEI. DNA of the CDR3: TGTGCCAGCACCGGAGTGAGCTCCTACAATGAGCAGTTCTTC. Translation gives CASTGVSSYNEQFF.

The chain uses TRBV10-3 and TRBJ2-7; TRBD2 matches 7 bases. After removal of 2 bases from V and 7 bases from J, the junction contained 8 bases not matched to a gene. The germline CDR1 and CDR2 sequences are ENHRY and SYGVKD. The CDR3 is 14 residues long. CDR3 in amino acids: CAISEGTGGVEQYF. In DNA, the CDR3 is TGTGCCATCAGTGAGGGGACTGGGGGGGTAGAGCAGTACTTC.

The chain is built from TRBV5-4 and TRBJ2-7; 13 bases align to TRBD2. Germline V lookup: CDR1 SGHNT, CDR2 YYREEE (reference sequence). V shed 2 bases, J shed 2 bases, and the junction held 1 base outside the gene matches. This CDR3 contains 15 residues. The CDR3 sequence: CASSLGLAGAYEQYF. The CDR3 DNA follows: TGTGCCAGCAGCTTAGGACTAGCGGGAGCCTACGAGCAGTACTTC.

This clone was observed a few times. This chain uses TRBV2 with TRBJ2-1; 14 bases match TRBD2. The CDR3 totals 16 residues. Germline loops: CDR1 SNHLY, CDR2 FYNNEI. The J segment lost 6 bases and the V segment lost 6 bases, leaving 7 bases of the junction unmatched. CDR3 in amino acids: CASSHTGLAGVNEQFF. Written as DNA, the CDR3 is TGTGCCAGCAGCCATACGGGACTAGCGGGAGTCAATGAGCAGTTCTTC.

This clone has a single count. The chain has TRBV18 and TRBJ1-1, with 8 bases lining up with TRBD1. Germline V lookup: CDR1 KGHSH, CDR2 LQKENI. V shed 3 bases and J 7 bases; nucleotides not matched to a gene: 4. The CDR3 runs 13 residues. The CDR3 DNA reads as TGTGCCAGCTCACCGACAGGGGAAATTGAAGCTTTCTTT. Protein product: CASSPTGEIEAFF.

The CDR3: CASSYIGEETQYF. CDR3 bases: TGTGCCAGCAGTTACATCGGGGAAGAGACCCAGTACTTC. V gene TRBV6-6 combines with J gene TRBJ2-5; D possibly corresponds to TRBD2 (5 bases). V was pared by 2 bases and J by 3 bases, with 7 bases between. Per the germline V gene, CDR1 is MNHNY and CDR2 is SVGAGI (reference sequence). This CDR3 is 13 amino acids long.

The CDR3 here is CASSNSRASGTDNEQFF. The CDR3, as DNA: TGTGCCAGCAGTAATTCAAGGGCTAGCGGGACCGACAATGAGCAGTTCTTC. V is TRBV6-4 and J is TRBJ2-1; 9 bases agree with TRBD2. CDR3 size: 17 residues. V lost 5 bases and J lost 5; bases outside the gene matches: 13. In germline, CDR1 is MRHNA, CDR2 SNTAGT.

V is TRBV5-5 and J is TRBJ1-3; D call uncertain. Trimming left V 3 bases short and J 2 bases short, with 6 bases between. There are 13 residues in the CDR3. CDR1 is SGHKS and CDR2 is YYEKEE in the germline V gene (reference sequence). CDR3 DNA sequence: TGTGCCAGCAGCTCACGGCCTGGAAACACCATATATTTT. Translation: CASSSRPGNTIYF.

The chain joins TRBV7-2 to TRBJ2-3, with a tentative D call TRBD2 (5 bases). This CDR3 spans 15 amino acids. With 2 bases removed from V and 0 bases from J, the gap between germline ends came to 9 bases. CDR1 SGHTA and CDR2 FQGNSA come from the germline V gene. This CDR3 is CASSLNSVSTDTQYF. DNA for the CDR3: TGTGCCAGCAGCTTAAATAGCGTTAGCACAGATACGCAGTATTTT.

The rearrangement joins TRBV5-6 to TRBJ2-3; TRBD2 aligns across 8 bases. Losses at the gene ends were 3 bases for V and 7 bases for J; bases not matched to a gene: 7. Germline V gene lookup returns CDR1 SGHDT and CDR2 YYEEEE. This CDR3 contains 14 residues. CDR3 amino acids: CASSSSGSFYTQYF. CDR3 bases: TGTGCCAGCAGCTCAAGCGGGAGTTTTTATACGCAGTATTTT.

The rearrangement uses TRBV28 and TRBJ2-3, with a possible D match to TRBD2 (7 bases). The CDR3 consists of 15 residues. With 7 bases removed from V and 4 bases from J, the gap between germline ends came to 18 bases. From germline, CDR1 is MDHEN and CDR2 SYDVKM. The CDR3 sequence is CASNSNRGAADTQYF. The CDR3 nucleotides read TGTGCCAGCAATTCCAACCGGGGGGCCGCAGATACGCAGTATTTT.

This chain links TRBV6-1 with TRBJ1-4; D gene unclear. The V gene lost 2 bases and the J gene lost 3 bases, with 10 bases spanning the gap. CDR1 is MNHNS and CDR2 is SASEGT in the germline V gene. The CDR3 contains 15 residues. The CDR3 region has the DNA TGTGCCAGCAGTGAATTTCGGTTAGCTAATGAAAAACTGTTTTTT. It codes for CASSEFRLANEKLFF.

This clone turned up a few times. The chain combines TRBV7-2 with TRBJ2-7; 7 nucleotides match TRBD2. Per germline, CDR1 SGHTA and CDR2 FQGNSA. J gave up 2 bases and V 5 bases, and 6 bases lay outside the gene matches. The CDR3 loop spans 14 amino acids. CDR3 sequence reads: CASSRIAGTYEQYF. In DNA form, the CDR3 reads TGTGCCAGCAGCCGTATAGCGGGTACCTACGAGCAGTACTTC.

The rearrangement links TRBV9 to TRBJ2-3; 11 positions match TRBD2. V gave up 2 bases and J gave up 2 bases; unmatched junction bases: 1. CDR3 length: 15 amino acids. Germline CDR1 is SGDLS and CDR2 is YYNGEE. CDR3 residues: CASSVTSGVTDTQYF. In DNA, the CDR3 is TGTGCCAGCAGCGTGACTAGCGGGGTCACAGATACGCAGTATTTT.

The gene calls are TRBV5-1 and TRBJ2-3; D is undetermined. This CDR3 region has 14 residues. V was pared by 3 bases and J by 6 bases, with 14 bases between. CDR1 is SGHRS, CDR2 YFSETQ, per germline. In nucleotides, the CDR3 is TGCGCCAGCAGCTCATTCCTTAGTGGGGATACGCAGTATTTT. Protein product: CASSSFLSGDTQYF.

This chain connects TRBV19 to TRBJ1-1; D gene unclear. This CDR3 has 11 amino acids. Trimming removed 10 bases at V and 5 bases at J, with 11 bases between. Germline CDR1 and CDR2: LNHDA and SQIVND (reference sequence). The CDR3 is CATRGRTEAFF. In DNA form, the CDR3 reads TGTGCCACCCGGGGAAGGACTGAAGCTTTCTTT. Complete variable domain (other parts from reference TRBV19 and TRBJ1-1): DGGITQSPKYLFRKEGQNVTLSCEQNLNHDAMYWYRQDPGQGLRLIYYSQIVNDFQKGDIAEGYSVSREKKESFPLTVTSAQKNPTAFYLCATRGRTEAFFGQGTRLTVV.

The V call is TRBV5-4, the J call TRBJ2-1; 9 bases align to TRBD2. The CDR3 is made up of 17 amino acids. The V gene end was trimmed by 0 bases and the J gene end by 3 bases; junction bases not matched to a gene: 7. Germline V gene sequence: CDR1 SGHNT, CDR2 YYREEE (reference sequence). The DNA for the CDR3 is TGTGCCAGCAGCTTGGAGGGACGGACTAGCGACTACAATGAGCAGTTCTTC. Amino acids: CASSLEGRTSDYNEQFF.

This clone was seen only a few times. The V and J genes are TRBV6-6 and TRBJ1-2; a possible D gene is TRBD1 (6 bases). CDR1 is MNHNY, CDR2 SVGAGI, per germline (reference sequence). Trimming stripped 5 bases from V and 7 bases from J, with 17 bases between. This CDR3 comprises 14 residues. The CDR3 protein is CASSAETGNAGYTF. CDR3 bases: TGTGCCAGCAGTGCTGAAACAGGGAATGCTGGCTACACCTTC.

The V and J genes are TRBV7-9 and TRBJ1-1; D call uncertain. CDR1 and CDR2 from the germline V gene are SEHNR and FQNEAQ (reference sequence). This CDR3 region has 15 residues. V was pared by 2 bases and J by 1 base, with 11 bases between. For the CDR3, the DNA is TGTGCCAGCAGCTTACGTACAGAATCGAACACTGAAGCTTTCTTT. Its protein product is CASSLRTESNTEAFF.